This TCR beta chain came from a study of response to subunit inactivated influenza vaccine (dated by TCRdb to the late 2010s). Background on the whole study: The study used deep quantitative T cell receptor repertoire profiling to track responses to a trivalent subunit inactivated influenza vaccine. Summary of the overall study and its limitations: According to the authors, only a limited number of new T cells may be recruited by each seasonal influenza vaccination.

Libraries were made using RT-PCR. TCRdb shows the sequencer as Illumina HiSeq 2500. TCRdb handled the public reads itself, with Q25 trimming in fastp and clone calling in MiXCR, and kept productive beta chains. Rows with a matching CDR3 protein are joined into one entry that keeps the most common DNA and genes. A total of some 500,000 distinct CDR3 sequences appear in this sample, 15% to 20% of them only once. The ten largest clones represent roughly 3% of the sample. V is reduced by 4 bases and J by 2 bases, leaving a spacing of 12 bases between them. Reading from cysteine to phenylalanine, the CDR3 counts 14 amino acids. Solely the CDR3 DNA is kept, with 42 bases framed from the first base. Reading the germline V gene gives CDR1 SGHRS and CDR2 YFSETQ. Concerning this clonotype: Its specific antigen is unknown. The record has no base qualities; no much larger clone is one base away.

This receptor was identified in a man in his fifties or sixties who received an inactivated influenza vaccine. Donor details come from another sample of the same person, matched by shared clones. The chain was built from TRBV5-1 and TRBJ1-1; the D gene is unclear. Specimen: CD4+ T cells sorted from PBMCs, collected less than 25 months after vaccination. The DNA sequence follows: TGCGCCAGCAGCCCAAGGGCGGTTAACACTGAAGCTTTCTTT. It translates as CASSPRAVNTEAFF.